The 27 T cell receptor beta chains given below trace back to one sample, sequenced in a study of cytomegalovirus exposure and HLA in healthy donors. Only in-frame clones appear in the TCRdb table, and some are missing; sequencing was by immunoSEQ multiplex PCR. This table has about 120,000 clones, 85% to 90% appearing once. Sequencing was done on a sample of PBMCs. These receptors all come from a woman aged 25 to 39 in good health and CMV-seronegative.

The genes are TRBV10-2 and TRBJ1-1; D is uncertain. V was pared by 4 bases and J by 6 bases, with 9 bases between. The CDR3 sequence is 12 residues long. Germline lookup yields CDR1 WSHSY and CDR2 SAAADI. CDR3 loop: CASSGESAEAFF. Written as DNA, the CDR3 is TGCGCCAGCAGTGGGGAGAGCGCTGAAGCTTTCTTT.

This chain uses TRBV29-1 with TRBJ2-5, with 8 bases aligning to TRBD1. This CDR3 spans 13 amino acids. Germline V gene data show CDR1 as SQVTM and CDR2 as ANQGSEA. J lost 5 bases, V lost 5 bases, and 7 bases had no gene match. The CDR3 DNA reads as TGCAGCGTTAACAGGGGGGCGGGTGAGACCCAGTACTTC. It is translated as CSVNRGAGETQYF.

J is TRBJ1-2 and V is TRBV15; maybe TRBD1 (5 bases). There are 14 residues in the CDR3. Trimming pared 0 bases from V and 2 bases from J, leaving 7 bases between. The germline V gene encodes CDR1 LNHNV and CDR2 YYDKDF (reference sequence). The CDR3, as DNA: TGTGCCACCAGCAGAGAGACAGCCAACTATGGCTACACCTTC. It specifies CATSRETANYGYTF.

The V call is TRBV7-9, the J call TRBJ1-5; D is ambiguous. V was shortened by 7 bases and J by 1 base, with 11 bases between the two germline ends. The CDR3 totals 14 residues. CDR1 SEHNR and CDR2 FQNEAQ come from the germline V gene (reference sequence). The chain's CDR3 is CASTTIGSNQPQHF. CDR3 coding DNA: TGTGCCAGCACCACTATCGGGAGCAATCAGCCCCAGCATTTT.

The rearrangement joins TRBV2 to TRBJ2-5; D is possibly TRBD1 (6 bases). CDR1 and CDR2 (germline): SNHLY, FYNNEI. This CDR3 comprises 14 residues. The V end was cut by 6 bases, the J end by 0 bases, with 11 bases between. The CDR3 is CASSSGTYQETQYF. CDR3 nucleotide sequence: TGTGCCAGCAGCTCCGGGACATACCAAGAGACCCAGTACTTC.

CDR3: CASSQGPGQEQYF. CDR3 DNA sequence: TGCGCCAGCAGCCAAGGTCCAGGCCAAGAGCAGTACTTC. This chain connects TRBV4-3 to TRBJ2-7; D unclear. Per germline, CDR1 LGHNA and CDR2 YSLEER. CDR3 length: 13 residues. V lost 1 base and J lost 7, with 11 bases in between.

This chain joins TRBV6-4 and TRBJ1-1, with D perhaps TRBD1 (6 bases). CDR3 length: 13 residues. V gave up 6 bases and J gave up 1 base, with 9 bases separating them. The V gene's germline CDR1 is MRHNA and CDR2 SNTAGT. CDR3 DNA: TGTGCCAGCAGGTACAGGGAGAACACTGAAGCTTTCTTT. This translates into CASRYRENTEAFF.

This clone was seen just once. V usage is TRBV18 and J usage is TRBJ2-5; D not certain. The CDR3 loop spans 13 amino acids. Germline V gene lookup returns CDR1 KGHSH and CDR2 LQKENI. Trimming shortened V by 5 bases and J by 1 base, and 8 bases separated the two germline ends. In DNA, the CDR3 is TGTGCCAGCTCAGGTCTCGGCCAAGAGACCCAGTACTTC. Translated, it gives CASSGLGQETQYF.

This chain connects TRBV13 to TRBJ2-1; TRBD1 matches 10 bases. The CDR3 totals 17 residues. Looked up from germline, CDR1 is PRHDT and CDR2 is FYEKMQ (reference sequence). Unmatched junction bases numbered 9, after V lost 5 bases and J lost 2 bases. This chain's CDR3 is CASSKGTGDPTYNEQFF. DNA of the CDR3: TGTGCCAGCAGCAAGGGGACAGGGGACCCTACCTACAATGAGCAGTTCTTC.

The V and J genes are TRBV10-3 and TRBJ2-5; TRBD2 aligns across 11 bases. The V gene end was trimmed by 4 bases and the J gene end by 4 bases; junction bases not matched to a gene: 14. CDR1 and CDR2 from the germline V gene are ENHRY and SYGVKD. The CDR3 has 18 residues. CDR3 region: CAISGPARLAGQGETQYF. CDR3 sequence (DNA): TGTGCCATCAGTGGGCCCGCCCGACTAGCGGGGCAGGGAGAGACCCAGTACTTC.

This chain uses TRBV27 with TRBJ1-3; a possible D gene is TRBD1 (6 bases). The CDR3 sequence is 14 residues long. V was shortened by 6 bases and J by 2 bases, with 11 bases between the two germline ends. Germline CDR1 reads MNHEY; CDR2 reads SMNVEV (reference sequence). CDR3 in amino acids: CASSRGGPGNTIYF. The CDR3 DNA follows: TGTGCCAGCAGCCGGGGGGGCCCTGGAAACACCATATATTTT.

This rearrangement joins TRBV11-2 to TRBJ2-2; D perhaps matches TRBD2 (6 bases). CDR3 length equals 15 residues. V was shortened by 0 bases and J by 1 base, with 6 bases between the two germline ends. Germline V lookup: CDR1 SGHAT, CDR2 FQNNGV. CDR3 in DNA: TGTGCCAGCAGCTTAGAGGGGGGGAACACCGGGGAGCTGTTTTTT. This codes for CASSLEGGNTGELFF.

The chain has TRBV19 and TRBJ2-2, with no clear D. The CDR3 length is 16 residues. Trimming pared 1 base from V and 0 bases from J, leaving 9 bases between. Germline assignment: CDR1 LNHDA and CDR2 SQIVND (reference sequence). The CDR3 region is CASSIVRVTNTGELFF. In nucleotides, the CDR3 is TGTGCCAGTAGTATAGTTCGGGTGACGAACACCGGGGAGCTGTTTTTT.

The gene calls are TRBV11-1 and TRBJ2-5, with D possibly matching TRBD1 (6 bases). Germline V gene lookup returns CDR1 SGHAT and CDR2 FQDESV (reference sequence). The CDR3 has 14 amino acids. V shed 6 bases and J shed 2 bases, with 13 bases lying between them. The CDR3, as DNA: TGTGCCAGCAGAAACCGTCAGGGGCAAGAGACCCAGTACTTC. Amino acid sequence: CASRNRQGQETQYF.

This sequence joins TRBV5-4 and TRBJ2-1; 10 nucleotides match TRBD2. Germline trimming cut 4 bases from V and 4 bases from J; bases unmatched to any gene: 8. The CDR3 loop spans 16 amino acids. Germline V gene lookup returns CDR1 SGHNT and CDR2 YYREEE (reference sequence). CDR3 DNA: TGTGCCAGCAGCACCCGGACTAGCGGAGGATACAATGAGCAGTTCTTC. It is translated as CASSTRTSGGYNEQFF.

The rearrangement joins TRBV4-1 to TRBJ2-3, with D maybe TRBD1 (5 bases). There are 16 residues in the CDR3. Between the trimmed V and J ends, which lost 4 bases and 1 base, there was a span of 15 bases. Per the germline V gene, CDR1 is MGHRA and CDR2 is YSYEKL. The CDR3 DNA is TGCGCCAGCAGCCCACCCTGGCAGGGTGGCACAGATACGCAGTATTTT. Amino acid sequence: CASSPPWQGGTDTQYF.

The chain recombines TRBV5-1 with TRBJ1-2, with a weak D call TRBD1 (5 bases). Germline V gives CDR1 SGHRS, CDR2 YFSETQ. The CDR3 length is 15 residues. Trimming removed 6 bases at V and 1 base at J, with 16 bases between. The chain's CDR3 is CASKIQADLNYGYTF. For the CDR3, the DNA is TGCGCCAGCAAAATACAGGCTGACCTTAACTATGGCTACACCTTC.

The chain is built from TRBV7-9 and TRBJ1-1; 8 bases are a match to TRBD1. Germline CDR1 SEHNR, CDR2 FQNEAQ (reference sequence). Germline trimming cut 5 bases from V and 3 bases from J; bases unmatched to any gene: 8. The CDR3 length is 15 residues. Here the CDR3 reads CASSPAGGDDTEAFF. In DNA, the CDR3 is TGTGCCAGCAGCCCGGCAGGGGGCGATGACACTGAAGCTTTCTTT.

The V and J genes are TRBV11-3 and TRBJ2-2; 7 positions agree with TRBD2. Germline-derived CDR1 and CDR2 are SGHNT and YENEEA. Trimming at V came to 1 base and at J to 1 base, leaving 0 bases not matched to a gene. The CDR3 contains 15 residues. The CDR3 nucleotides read TGTGCCAGCAGCTTAGCGGGGGGGAACACCGGGGAGCTGTTTTTT. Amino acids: CASSLAGGNTGELFF.

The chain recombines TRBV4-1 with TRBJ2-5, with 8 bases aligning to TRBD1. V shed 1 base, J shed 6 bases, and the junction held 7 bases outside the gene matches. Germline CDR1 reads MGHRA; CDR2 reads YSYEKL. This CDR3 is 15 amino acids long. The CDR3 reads CASSQVPGGIQTQYF. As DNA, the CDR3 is TGCGCCAGCAGCCAAGTCCCAGGGGGCATCCAGACCCAGTACTTC.

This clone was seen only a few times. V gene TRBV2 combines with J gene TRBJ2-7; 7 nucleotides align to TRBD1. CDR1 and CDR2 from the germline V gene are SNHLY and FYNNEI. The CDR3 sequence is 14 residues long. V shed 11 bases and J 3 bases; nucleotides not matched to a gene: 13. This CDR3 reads CAPTGSGGNYEQYF. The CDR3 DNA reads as TGTGCCCCCACGGGATCAGGGGGAAACTACGAGCAGTACTTC.

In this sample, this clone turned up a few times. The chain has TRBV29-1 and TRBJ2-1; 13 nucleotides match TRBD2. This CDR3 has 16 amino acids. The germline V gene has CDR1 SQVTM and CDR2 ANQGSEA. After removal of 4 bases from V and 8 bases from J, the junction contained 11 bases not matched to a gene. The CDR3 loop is CSVVPTSGGPPHEQFF. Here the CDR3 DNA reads TGCAGCGTTGTACCGACTAGCGGGGGGCCACCCCATGAGCAGTTCTTC.

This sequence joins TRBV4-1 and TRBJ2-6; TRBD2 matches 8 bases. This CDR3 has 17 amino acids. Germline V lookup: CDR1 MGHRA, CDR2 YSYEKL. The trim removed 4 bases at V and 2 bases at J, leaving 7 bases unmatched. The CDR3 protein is CASSLVGLAAGANVLTF. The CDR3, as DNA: TGCGCCAGCAGCCTCGTAGGACTAGCCGCTGGGGCCAACGTCCTGACTTTC.

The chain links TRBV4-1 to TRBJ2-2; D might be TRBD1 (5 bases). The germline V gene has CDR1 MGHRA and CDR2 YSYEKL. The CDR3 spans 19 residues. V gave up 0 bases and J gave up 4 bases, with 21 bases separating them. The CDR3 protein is CASSQEGWGQSLATGELFF. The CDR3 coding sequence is TGCGCCAGCAGCCAAGAAGGATGGGGCCAGAGTTTGGCCACCGGGGAGCTGTTTTTT.

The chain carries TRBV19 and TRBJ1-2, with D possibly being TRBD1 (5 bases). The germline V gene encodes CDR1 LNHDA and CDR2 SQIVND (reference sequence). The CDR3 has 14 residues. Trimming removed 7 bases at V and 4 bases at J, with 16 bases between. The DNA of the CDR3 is TGTGCCAGTACTCATGGGGCAGGGATCTATGGCTACACCTTC. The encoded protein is CASTHGAGIYGYTF. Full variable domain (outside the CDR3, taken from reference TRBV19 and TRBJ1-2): DGGITQSPKYLFRKEGQNVTLSCEQNLNHDAMYWYRQDPGQGLRLIYYSQIVNDFQKGDIAEGYSVSREKKESFPLTVTSAQKNPTAFYLCASTHGAGIYGYTFGSGTRLTVV.

CDR3 coding DNA: TGTGCCAGCAGCTTAGGCCTTGGGGCAGGTCTTGGAAACACCATATATTTT. Translating it yields CASSLGLGAGLGNTIYF. This chain joins TRBV13 and TRBJ1-3, with TRBD1 as a possible D gene (5 bases). There are 17 residues in the CDR3. The V gene's germline CDR1 is PRHDT and CDR2 FYEKMQ (reference sequence). The V end was cut by 0 bases, the J end by 3 bases, with 15 bases between. The full variable domain, its missing parts supplied by reference TRBV13 and TRBJ1-3, is AAGVIQSPRHLIKEKRETATLKCYPIPRHDTVYWYQQGPGQDPQFLISFYEKMQSDKGSIPDRFSAQQFSDYHSELNMSSLELGDSALYFCASSLGLGAGLGNTIYFGEGSWLTVV.

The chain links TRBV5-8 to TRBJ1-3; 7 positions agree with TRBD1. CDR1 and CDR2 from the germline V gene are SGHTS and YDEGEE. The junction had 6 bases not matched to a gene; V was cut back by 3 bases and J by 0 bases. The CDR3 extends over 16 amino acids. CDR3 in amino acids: CASSSGQPTSGNTIYF. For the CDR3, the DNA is TGTGCCAGCAGCTCGGGACAGCCGACCTCTGGAAACACCATATATTTT.